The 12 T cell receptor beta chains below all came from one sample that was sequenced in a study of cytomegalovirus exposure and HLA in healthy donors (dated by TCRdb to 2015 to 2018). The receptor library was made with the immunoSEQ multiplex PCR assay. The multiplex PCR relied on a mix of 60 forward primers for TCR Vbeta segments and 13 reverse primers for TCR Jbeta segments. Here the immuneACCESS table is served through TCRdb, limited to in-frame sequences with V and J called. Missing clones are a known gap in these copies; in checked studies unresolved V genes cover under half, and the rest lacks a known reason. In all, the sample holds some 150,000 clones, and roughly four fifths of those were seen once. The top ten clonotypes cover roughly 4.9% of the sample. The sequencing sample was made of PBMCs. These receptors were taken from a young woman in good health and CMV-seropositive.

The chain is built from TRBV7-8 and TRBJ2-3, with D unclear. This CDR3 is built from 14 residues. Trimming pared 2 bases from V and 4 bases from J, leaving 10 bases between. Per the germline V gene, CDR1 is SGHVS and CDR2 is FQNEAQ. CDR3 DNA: TGTGCCAGCAGCTTATTTCACAGTTCAGATACGCAGTATTTT. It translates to CASSLFHSSDTQYF.

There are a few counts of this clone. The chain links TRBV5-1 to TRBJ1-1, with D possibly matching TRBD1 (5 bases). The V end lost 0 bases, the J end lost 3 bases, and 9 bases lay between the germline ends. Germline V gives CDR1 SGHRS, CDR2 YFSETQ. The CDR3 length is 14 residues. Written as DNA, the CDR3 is TGCGCCAGCAGCTTGGACAGGTGGGACACTGAAGCTTTCTTT. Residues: CASSLDRWDTEAFF.

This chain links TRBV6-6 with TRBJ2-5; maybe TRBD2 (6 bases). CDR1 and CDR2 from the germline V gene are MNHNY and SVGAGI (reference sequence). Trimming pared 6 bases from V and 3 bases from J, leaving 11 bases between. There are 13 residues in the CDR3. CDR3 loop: CASRRDLEETQYF. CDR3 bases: TGTGCCAGCAGACGGGACTTAGAAGAGACCCAGTACTTC.

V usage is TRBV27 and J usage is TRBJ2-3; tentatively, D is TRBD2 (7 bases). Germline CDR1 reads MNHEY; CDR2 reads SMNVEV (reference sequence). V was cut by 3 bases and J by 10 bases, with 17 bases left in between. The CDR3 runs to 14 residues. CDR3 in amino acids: CASSLEEGGISQYF. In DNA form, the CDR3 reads TGTGCCAGCAGTTTGGAGGAGGGGGGGATATCGCAGTATTTT.

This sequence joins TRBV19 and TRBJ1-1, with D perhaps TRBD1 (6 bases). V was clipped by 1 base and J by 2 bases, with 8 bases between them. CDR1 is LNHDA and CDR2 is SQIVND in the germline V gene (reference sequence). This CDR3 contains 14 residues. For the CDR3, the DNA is TGTGCCAGTAGTATAGCGGACAGAAACACTGAAGCTTTCTTT. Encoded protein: CASSIADRNTEAFF.

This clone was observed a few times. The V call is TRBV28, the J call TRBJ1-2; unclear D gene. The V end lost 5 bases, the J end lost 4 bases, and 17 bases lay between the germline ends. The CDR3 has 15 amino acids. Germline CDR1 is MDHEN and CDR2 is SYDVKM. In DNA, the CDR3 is TGTGCCAGCAGTCCTAGCCCCCGGCCCGGCTATGGCTACACCTTC. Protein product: CASSPSPRPGYGYTF.

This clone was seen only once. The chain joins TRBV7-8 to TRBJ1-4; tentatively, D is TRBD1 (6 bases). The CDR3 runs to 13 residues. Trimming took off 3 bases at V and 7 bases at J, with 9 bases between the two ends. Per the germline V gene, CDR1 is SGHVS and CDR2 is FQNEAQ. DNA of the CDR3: TGTGCCAGCAGCTTGGGGGCGCGTGAAAAACTGTTTTTT. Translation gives CASSLGAREKLFF.

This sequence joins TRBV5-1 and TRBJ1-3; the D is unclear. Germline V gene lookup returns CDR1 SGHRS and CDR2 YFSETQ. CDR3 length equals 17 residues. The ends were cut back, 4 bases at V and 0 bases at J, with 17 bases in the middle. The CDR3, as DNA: TGCGCCAGCAGCCCTTCCCCTCAGGATTACTCTGGAAACACCATATATTTT. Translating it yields CASSPSPQDYSGNTIYF.

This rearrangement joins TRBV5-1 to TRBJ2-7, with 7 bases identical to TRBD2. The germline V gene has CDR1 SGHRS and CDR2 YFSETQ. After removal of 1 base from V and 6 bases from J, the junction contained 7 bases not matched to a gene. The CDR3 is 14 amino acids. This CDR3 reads CASSLLDPSGEQYF. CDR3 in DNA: TGCGCCAGCAGCTTGTTGGACCCTAGCGGCGAGCAGTACTTC.

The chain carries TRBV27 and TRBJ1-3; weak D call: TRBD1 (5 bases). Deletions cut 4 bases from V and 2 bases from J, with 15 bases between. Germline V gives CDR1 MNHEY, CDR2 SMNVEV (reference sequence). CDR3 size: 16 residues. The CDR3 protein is CASSSVGRAPGNTIYF. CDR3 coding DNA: TGTGCCAGCAGTTCAGTGGGCAGGGCCCCTGGAAACACCATATATTTT.

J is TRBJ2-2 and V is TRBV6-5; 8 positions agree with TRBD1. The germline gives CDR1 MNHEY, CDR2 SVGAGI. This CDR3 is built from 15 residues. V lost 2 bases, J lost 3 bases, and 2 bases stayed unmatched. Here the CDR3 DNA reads TGTGCCAGCAGTTACCAGGGGGCGGACACCGGGGAGCTGTTTTTT. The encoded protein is CASSYQGADTGELFF.

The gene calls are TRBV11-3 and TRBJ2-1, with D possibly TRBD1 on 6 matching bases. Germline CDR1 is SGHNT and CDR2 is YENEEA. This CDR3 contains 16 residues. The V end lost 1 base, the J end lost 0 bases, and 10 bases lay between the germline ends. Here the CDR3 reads CASSLAGTISYNEQFF. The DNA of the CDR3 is TGTGCCAGCAGCTTAGCCGGGACAATCTCCTACAATGAGCAGTTCTTC.